This T cell receptor beta chain came from a study of regulatory T cells in long-lasting Graves disease. Study-wide results and caveats: With persistent disease, TRBV28, TRBJ1-2 and TRBJ2-5 were the favored segments.

Sample time point: newly diagnosed GD, antithyroid drugs for less than 3 months. RNA isolated from PBMCs was used to make the TCR library. Researchers made TCR beta libraries by using iRepertoire HTBI primers and running Arm-PCR on CDR3 regions. One entry per CDR3 protein results from TCRdb running MiXCR on the multiplex PCR reads. The table includes around 500,000 distinct CDR3 sequences, roughly 13% detected once. This clonotype was seen repeatedly, ten times or more. No antigen is known for it. Germline V gene sequence: CDR1 MNHNS, CDR2 SASEGT. The J segment lost 6 bases and the V segment lost 7 bases, leaving 6 bases of the junction unmatched. The CDR3 length is 13 residues. These data were also filed under a second study, of T cells in Graves' hyperthyroidism and ophthalmopathy. From that paper: Stable disease denoted Graves' hyperthyroidism without ophthalmopathy progression within 18 months. When the TCR CDR3 underwent first-round RT-PCR, the HTBI primer set was used. The majority of expanded thyroid clonotypes above 0.001 also appeared in blood.

The clonotype originates from a man aged 25-40 years with Graves disease. This rearrangement joins TRBV6-1 to TRBJ2-1; 7 nucleotides match TRBD2. The sample here was peripheral blood mononuclear cells (PBMCs), taken at new diagnosis, from a patient treated with antithyroid drugs. The CDR3 sequence: CASTSASGNEQFF. The CDR3 coding sequence is TGTGCCAGCACCTCGGCTAGCGGCAATGAGCAGTTCTTC.